A single count supports the clone carrying this T cell receptor (beta chain). CDR3 size: 12 residues. V trimming: 3 bases; J trimming: 6 bases; junction bases outside the gene matches: 1. Germline V gene sequence: CDR1 SGHRS, CDR2 YFSETQ. Sequencing was performed with immunoSEQ multiplex PCR; in TCRdb, only in-frame clones are kept and a portion is missing. The sample records a few hundred thousand clones, roughly 82% being singletons. These data originate in a study of blood T cell repertoires in COVID-19. Turning to the study itself: Acute and convalescent COVID-19 samples came from the United States, Italy and Spain. Sample material is recorded as cDNA or gDNA derived from T cells, B-cell-depleted T cells, or PBMCs.

The receptor comes from a woman aged 40 to 50 who had recovered from COVID-19. Material for sequencing was peripheral blood. The chain recombines TRBV5-1 with TRBJ1-2, with TRBD1 matching over 8 bases. Here the CDR3 reads CASSSTGDGYTF. DNA of the CDR3: TGCGCCAGCAGCTCGACAGGGGATGGCTACACCTTC.